This T cell receptor beta chain came from a study of blood T cells in healthy people across ages. Findings of the study overall: The unsorted PBMCs prevented any conclusive comparison of naive versus antigen-experienced cells. A roughly linear age-dependent decrease characterized TCR beta diversity per million T cells.

Sample-barcoded 5' priming and a J-beta primer mix drove a second PCR of roughly 6 to 12 cycles. Through a template-switch adaptor with 12 random nucleotides, each cDNA molecule received a tag. Each of the samples gave a minimum of 3 million paired-end reads that contained CDR3. TCRdb re-called the 5' RACE reads through MiXCR, storing one row per CDR3 protein. This sample has some 1,800,000 distinct CDR3 sequences, with about 39% found just once. For this clonotype: Its specificity is unknown.

Germline values: CDR1 MDHEN, CDR2 SYDVKM. The CDR3 runs to 13 residues. Sequencing was carried out using blood. The chain couples TRBV28 to TRBJ2-4; 9 positions agree with TRBD1. The J call is doubtful: the DNA matches TRBJ2-7 better. The origin of this receptor is a human donor in good health. CDR3 coding DNA: TGTGCCAGCACGGGGACAGGGTGGGACGAGCAGTACTTC. It codes for CASTGTGWDEQYF.